This T cell receptor beta chain stems from a study of cytomegalovirus exposure and HLA in healthy donors. V lost 2 bases, J lost 11 bases, and 5 bases stayed unmatched. CDR3 length: 12 amino acids. Germline lookup yields CDR1 SGHDT and CDR2 YYEEEE. Overall study findings and caveats: CMV serostatus was the only immune exposure information that was available.

The study ran its PCR with 60 Vbeta and 13 Jbeta primers. Some clones are missing from TCRdb's copy, which holds only in-frame ones; the method was immunoSEQ multiplex PCR. The table has around 100,000 clones, about 79% seen once. Notes on this clone: Its specificity is unknown.

This receptor was obtained from a man aged 45-60 years in good health and CMV-seropositive. Sample: PBMCs. This chain connects TRBV5-6 to TRBJ2-3; 7 positions agree with TRBD2. The CDR3: CASSFGGTVQYF. DNA of the CDR3: TGTGCCAGCAGCTTCGGGGGGACTGTGCAGTATTTT.